This T cell receptor beta chain was identified in a study of T cell responses to AZD1222 COVID-19 vaccine. Study outcomes and limitations: The sample set comprised mostly white British donors with more females, and clonal diversity was possibly underestimated.

TCRdb's table, derived via immunoSEQ multiplex PCR, lists solely in-frame clones and lacks some. The sample has about 110,000 clones; roughly 87% are singletons. Of note for this clone: Its antigen is currently unknown.

The CDR3 is 14 amino acids. Germline lookup yields CDR1 LNHDA and CDR2 SQIVND (reference sequence). Between the trimmed V and J ends, which lost 5 bases and 3 bases, there was a span of 14 bases. This sample comprised peripheral blood, obtained on day 0 of AZD1222 vaccination. The receptor comes from an adult in good health. The chain recombines TRBV19 with TRBJ2-7; D might be TRBD1 (6 bases). For the CDR3, the DNA is TGTGCCAGTAGTCCCGGGGAAGGGGGCTACGAGCAGTACTTC. Amino acids: CASSPGEGGYEQYF. The whole variable domain, remainder taken from reference TRBV19 and TRBJ2-7, is DGGITQSPKYLFRKEGQNVTLSCEQNLNHDAMYWYRQDPGQGLRLIYYSQIVNDFQKGDIAEGYSVSREKKESFPLTVTSAQKNPTAFYLCASSPGEGGYEQYFGPGTRLTVT.